These 20 T cell receptor beta chains were sequenced from one sample in a study of neoadjuvant nivolumab and ipilimumab in lung cancer. Produced via immunoSEQ multiplex PCR; TCRdb's table is partial and in-frame only. The table lists 17,000 or so clones, approximately 76% of them singletons. Specimen: tumor tissue, collected after neoadjuvant nivolumab, alone or with ipilimumab, at or shortly before surgery. Receptor source: an adult with non-small cell lung cancer.

This chain connects TRBV10-3 to TRBJ1-2; TRBD1 might be the D (5 bases). The germline gives CDR1 ENHRY, CDR2 SYGVKD. This CDR3 spans 15 amino acids. The V and J ends lost 0 bases and 0 bases respectively, with 8 bases between them. CDR3: CAISESDKANYGYTF. CDR3 DNA: TGTGCCATCAGTGAGTCGGACAAAGCTAACTATGGCTACACCTTC.

By proportion, this clone is large. Other DNA sequences in the same sample also yield this CDR3. The V call is TRBV5-8, the J call TRBJ1-5; no clear D gene. Germline-derived CDR1 and CDR2 are SGHTS and YDEGEE. Trimming took off 5 bases at V and 6 bases at J, with 12 bases between the two ends. CDR3 length: 13 amino acids. The CDR3 is CASSRAVGQPQHF. The CDR3 nucleotides read TGTGCCAGCAGTAGGGCGGTGGGTCAGCCCCAGCATTTT.

By proportion, this clone is medium-sized. The chain uses TRBV27 and TRBJ1-2; TRBD1 might be the D (5 bases). V lost 5 bases and J 8 bases, leaving 21 bases between the germline ends. CDR1 and CDR2 from the germline V gene are MNHEY and SMNVEV (reference sequence). The CDR3 sequence is 15 residues long. The CDR3, as DNA: TGTGCCAGCAGTCCCAATGACGGGACCGAGGGCGGCTACACCTTC. Translation: CASSPNDGTEGGYTF.

V gene TRBV5-6 combines with J gene TRBJ2-1; 12 bases are shared with TRBD2. The CDR3 has 17 amino acids. Germline V gene sequence: CDR1 SGHDT, CDR2 YYEEEE. Losses at the gene ends were 2 bases for V and 0 bases for J; bases not matched to a gene: 3. This CDR3 is CASSFRLAGASYNEQFF. The CDR3, as DNA: TGTGCCAGCAGCTTTCGACTAGCGGGGGCCTCCTACAATGAGCAGTTCTTC.

This clone was counted a single time. The chain has TRBV6-1 and TRBJ2-2, with TRBD1 identical over 8 bases. This CDR3 region has 16 residues. The germline CDR1 and CDR2 sequences are MNHNS and SASEGT. The V and J ends lost 6 bases and 1 base, in that order; junction bases with no gene match: 7. CDR3 sequence (DNA): TGTGCCAGCAGGGAATGGGGGACAGGGAACACCGGGGAGCTGTTTTTT. Its translation: CASREWGTGNTGELFF.

The chain recombines TRBV6-1 with TRBJ1-5; 8 bases are a match to TRBD1. CDR3 length: 15 residues. Germline CDR1 MNHNS, CDR2 SASEGT. After removal of 5 bases from V and 2 bases from J, the junction contained 5 bases not matched to a gene. CDR3 sequence (DNA): TGTGCCAGCAGTCGTGACAGGGGTGGCAATCAGCCCCAGCATTTT. Encoded protein: CASSRDRGGNQPQHF.

This chain connects TRBV2 to TRBJ2-5, with a weak D call TRBD2 (5 bases). There are 13 residues in the CDR3. Germline values: CDR1 SNHLY, CDR2 FYNNEI. V lost 5 bases and J lost 4, with 11 bases in between. In nucleotides, the CDR3 is TGTGCCAGCAGTCCTGGACTGTCAGAGACCCAGTACTTC. It encodes CASSPGLSETQYF.

This clone was counted between two and nine times. The chain employs TRBV9 and TRBJ1-1; D perhaps matches TRBD1 (5 bases). CDR3 length equals 15 residues. Germline V gives CDR1 SGDLS, CDR2 YYNGEE. The V and J ends lost 2 bases and 0 bases respectively, with 11 bases between them. CDR3 amino acids: CASSVGQGMNTEAFF. CDR3 DNA sequence: TGTGCCAGCAGCGTGGGGCAGGGCATGAACACTGAAGCTTTCTTT.

This rearrangement joins TRBV7-2 to TRBJ2-3; D call uncertain. CDR1 and CDR2 from the germline V gene are SGHTA and FQGNSA. Trimming removed 7 bases from V and 7 bases from J, with 12 bases in between. The CDR3 covers 12 residues. This CDR3 reads CASTLTANTQYF. CDR3 DNA sequence: TGTGCCAGCACCCTGACTGCTAATACGCAGTATTTT.

The chain links TRBV6-5 to TRBJ2-7, with 8 bases fitting TRBD1. J lost 0 bases, V lost 2 bases, and 3 bases had no gene match. The CDR3 runs to 15 residues. Germline CDR1 and CDR2: MNHEY and SVGAGI. The CDR3 is CASSYATGASYEQYF. Written as DNA, the CDR3 is TGTGCCAGCAGTTACGCGACAGGGGCCTCCTACGAGCAGTACTTC.

This clone has only one observation. The chain links TRBV5-4 to TRBJ1-2; D gene unclear. CDR3 length: 14 residues. Germline V lookup: CDR1 SGHNT, CDR2 YYREEE (reference sequence). Trimming left V 4 bases short and J 4 bases short, with 14 bases between. The CDR3 spells CASSPGGTGYGYTF. The CDR3 nucleotides read TGTGCCAGCAGCCCGGGTGGTACCGGCTATGGCTACACCTTC.

The CDR3 nucleotides read TGTGCCACCTGGGACAGGGGGATCGGCGAGCAGTACTTC. This gives the protein CATWDRGIGEQYF. The chain recombines TRBV10-3 with TRBJ2-7, with 11 bases matching TRBD1. The germline CDR1 and CDR2 sequences are ENHRY and SYGVKD. The CDR3 is made up of 13 amino acids. Trimming removed 10 bases from V and 6 bases from J; junction bases left unmatched: 8.

V gene TRBV6-6 combines with J gene TRBJ2-3; tentatively, D is TRBD1 (5 bases). The CDR3 extends over 14 amino acids. Germline-derived CDR1 and CDR2 are MNHNY and SVGAGI (reference sequence). Trimming removed 4 bases from V and 0 bases from J, with 8 bases in between. CDR3 region: CASSSDISTDTQYF. The CDR3 DNA sequence: TGTGCCAGCAGTTCGGACATTAGCACAGATACGCAGTATTTT.

To note about this clone: One end of the junction varies from germline; a read error may be responsible. The rearrangement uses TRBV7-7 and TRBJ2-5; TRBD2 matches at 8 bases. Germline V gene lookup returns CDR1 SSHAT and CDR2 FNYEAQ (reference sequence). The CDR3 loop spans 14 amino acids. The CDR3 region is CASSFRGGSETQYF. The CDR3 DNA sequence: TGTGCTAGCAGCTTTCGGGGGGGCAGTGAGACCCAGTACTTC.

The chain uses TRBV6-1 and TRBJ2-1, with TRBD2 matching over 7 bases. V shed 6 bases and J 7 bases; nucleotides not matched to a gene: 3. CDR1 is MNHNS and CDR2 is SASEGT in the germline V gene. This CDR3 contains 12 residues. As DNA, the CDR3 is TGTGCCAGCAGGGGGGAGGGTAATGAGCAGTTCTTC. This codes for CASRGEGNEQFF.

This chain links TRBV7-8 with TRBJ1-1, with a tentative D call TRBD1 (6 bases). CDR3 length: 15 amino acids. Germline V CDR1 and CDR2: SGHVS, FQNEAQ. V lost 1 base to trimming and J lost 1 base, with 10 bases between them. The CDR3 region is CASSLESRGNTEAFF. The CDR3 bases are TGTGCCAGCAGCTTAGAATCCAGGGGGAACACTGAAGCTTTCTTT.

This sequence joins TRBV5-4 and TRBJ2-2, with 7 bases identical to TRBD1. The CDR3 has 17 amino acids. The V and J ends lost 4 bases and 2 bases, in that order; junction bases with no gene match: 11. Germline CDR1 reads SGHNT; CDR2 reads YYREEE (reference sequence). CDR3 coding DNA: TGTGCCAGCAGCCAACTCCTCGGGACAGTTAACACCGGGGAGCTGTTTTTT. Translated: CASSQLLGTVNTGELFF.

In this sample, this clone turned up a few times. V gene TRBV6-5 combines with J gene TRBJ2-1; D assignment may be TRBD1 or TRBD2 (7 bases each). Trimming pared 10 bases from V and 8 bases from J, leaving 24 bases between. Germline V gene sequence: CDR1 MNHEY, CDR2 SVGAGI. The CDR3 extends over 15 amino acids. The CDR3 bases are TGTGCCACCCAGGGGGGGTCAGTTTACCAGGATGAGCAGTTCTTC. Translated, it gives CATQGGSVYQDEQFF.

This chain uses TRBV5-4 with TRBJ1-1; the D gene is possibly TRBD1 (5 bases). Trimming took 4 bases from V and 1 from J, leaving 14 bases between them. The CDR3 spans 15 residues. Looked up from germline, CDR1 is SGHNT and CDR2 is YYREEE (reference sequence). DNA for the CDR3: TGTGCCAGCAGCGCTGGGACTTTCGAGAACACTGAAGCTTTCTTT. Protein sequence: CASSAGTFENTEAFF.

The chain employs TRBV19 and TRBJ1-5, with D possibly being TRBD1 (5 bases). The length of the CDR3 is 15 residues. The V gene lost 3 bases and the J gene lost 0 bases, with 9 bases spanning the gap. Germline CDR1 is LNHDA and CDR2 is SQIVND (reference sequence). CDR3 sequence (DNA): TGTGCCAGTAGTATCATGGGGGATAGCAATCAGCCCCAGCATTTT. This sequence encodes CASSIMGDSNQPQHF.